The clone carrying this TCR beta chain was counted only a few times. Each single cDNA molecule received a unique molecular identifier. TCRdb passed the 5' RACE reads through MiXCR, listing each CDR3 protein once. The sample consists of around 80,000 distinct CDR3 sequences, approximately 11% of them appearing once. This sample is drawn from a study of early T cells in non-severe SARS-CoV-2 infection. As for the study in general: Chains were unpaired, as sequencing was done on bulk RNA from unsorted whole blood.

Looked up from germline, CDR1 is KGHSH and CDR2 is LQKENI. V was clipped by 3 bases and J by 10 bases; unmatched bases: 5. CDR3 length: 13 amino acids. The sample here was whole blood, taken at baseline. The sequence derives from an adult who was a healthcare worker with PCR-confirmed SARS-CoV-2 infection or an uninfected control (not recorded which). The chain employs TRBV18 and TRBJ1-1, with 10 bases lining up with TRBD1. CDR3 amino acids: CASSPGTGEIAFF. DNA of the CDR3: TGTGCCAGCTCACCCGGGACAGGGGAGATAGCTTTCTTT.